The 31 T cell receptor beta chains in this list originate from one sample, sequenced in a study of shared clonotypes between healthy human individuals. Assay: immunoSEQ multiplex PCR; the TCRdb copy retains only in-frame clones and omits some. The repertoire holds roughly 1,500,000 clones, with 98% as singletons. Sequencing used naive CD4+ T cells sorted from blood. Stated subset: CD45RA+ positively selected. These receptors were taken from a man younger than 45 in good health.

J is TRBJ1-5 and V is TRBV4-1; tentative D call: TRBD1 (6 bases). CDR1 and CDR2 (germline): MGHRA, YSYEKL. V was cut by 0 bases and J by 3 bases, with 15 bases left in between. This CDR3 comprises 17 residues. CDR3 coding DNA: TGCGCCAGCAGCCAAGATTCTAGACAGGTCTTCAATCAGCCCCAGCATTTT. Amino acids: CASSQDSRQVFNQPQHF.

J is TRBJ2-5 and V is TRBV5-1; a possible D gene is TRBD1 (6 bases). V was pared by 0 bases and J by 5 bases, with 14 bases between. This CDR3 comprises 15 residues. The germline V gene has CDR1 SGHRS and CDR2 YFSETQ. Here the CDR3 DNA reads TGCGCCAGCAGCTTGGGGACAGTCAGAGGGGAGACCCAGTACTTC. It translates to CASSLGTVRGETQYF.

The rearrangement uses TRBV7-9 and TRBJ1-1; tentative D call: TRBD1 (5 bases). CDR1 and CDR2 from the germline V gene are SEHNR and FQNEAQ (reference sequence). The CDR3 has 14 amino acids. The V gene lost 1 base and the J gene lost 2 bases, with 8 bases spanning the gap. In nucleotides, the CDR3 is TGTGCCAGCAGCTTAGATACAGGTAACACTGAAGCTTTCTTT. Its protein product is CASSLDTGNTEAFF. Based on the CDR3 plus reference TRBV7-9 and TRBJ1-1, the full variable domain is DTGVSQNPRHKITKRGQNVTFRCDPISEHNRLYWYRQTLGQGPEFLTYFQNEAQLEKSRLLSDRFSAERPKGSFSTLEIQRTEQGDSAMYLCASSLDTGNTEAFFGQGTRLTVV.

The genes are TRBV7-8 and TRBJ1-4, with no clear D. This CDR3 comprises 15 residues. Germline CDR1 and CDR2: SGHVS and FQNEAQ. Trimming removed 2 bases at V and 3 bases at J, with 10 bases between. This CDR3 is CASSLTGSSNEKLFF. The CDR3 DNA reads TGTGCCAGCAGCTTAACGGGGTCCTCTAATGAAAAACTGTTTTTT.

Points on this clone: Other nucleotide sequences from this sample produce the same CDR3. The chain combines TRBV5-4 with TRBJ2-2; D remains unclear. CDR1 and CDR2 from the germline V gene are SGHNT and YYREEE (reference sequence). The CDR3 extends over 12 amino acids. The V end lost 2 bases, the J end lost 6 bases, and 5 bases lay between the germline ends. CDR3 loop: CASSLVAGELFF. The CDR3 coding sequence is TGTGCCAGCAGCTTAGTGGCCGGGGAGCTGTTTTTT.

To note about this clone: At the DNA level, this CDR3 is encoded by other sequences in the same sample as well. The chain joins TRBV7-6 to TRBJ2-3, with TRBD2 matching over 8 bases. Germline lookup yields CDR1 SGHVS and CDR2 FNYEAQ. This CDR3 comprises 16 residues. V trimming: 1 base; J trimming: 1 base; junction bases outside the gene matches: 4. The CDR3 here is CASSLGSGSGTDTQYF. CDR3 nucleotides: TGTGCCAGCAGCTTAGGAAGCGGGAGTGGCACAGATACGCAGTATTTT.

The chain carries TRBV30 and TRBJ2-1; D may be TRBD2 (7 bases). Trimming took off 4 bases at V and 3 bases at J, with 19 bases between the two ends. The CDR3 is 16 residues long. In germline, CDR1 is GTSNPN, CDR2 SVGIG (reference sequence). CDR3 coding DNA: TGTGCCTGGACCACACCGGGGGGCGGGAGCTACAATGAGCAGTTCTTC. Translating gives CAWTTPGGGSYNEQFF. The whole variable domain, remainder taken from reference TRBV30 and TRBJ2-1, is SQTIHQWPATLVQPVGSPLSLECTVEGTSNPNLYWYRQAAGRGLQLLFYSVGIGQISSEVPQNLSASRPQDRQFILSSKKLLLSDSGFYLCAWTTPGGGSYNEQFFGPGTRLTVL.

The genes are TRBV11-2 and TRBJ2-1; the match to TRBD2 covers 16 bases. V was pared by 5 bases and J by 14 bases, with 12 bases of the junction left unmatched. The V gene's germline CDR1 is SGHAT and CDR2 FQNNGV. CDR3 length: 16 amino acids. Here the CDR3 reads CASSPLPGLAGGGEFF. The CDR3 region has the DNA TGTGCCAGCAGCCCGCTCCCGGGACTAGCGGGAGGGGGGGAGTTCTTC.

The CDR3 nucleotides are TGTGCCAGCAGCGCCACCGGGACTACCTACAATGAGCAGTTCTTC. This gives the protein CASSATGTTYNEQFF. The chain combines TRBV9 with TRBJ2-1; 7 bases align to TRBD2. From germline, CDR1 is SGDLS and CDR2 YYNGEE. The V gene end was trimmed by 3 bases and the J gene end by 2 bases; junction bases not matched to a gene: 5. The CDR3 spans 15 residues.

The rearrangement uses TRBV10-3 and TRBJ1-3; D gene uncertain. Germline assignment: CDR1 ENHRY and CDR2 SYGVKD. There are 12 residues in the CDR3. V was shortened by 10 bases and J by 2 bases, with 9 bases between the two germline ends. The CDR3 nucleotides read TGTGCCACCGAGACAACTGGAAACACCATATATTTT. It encodes CATETTGNTIYF.

J is TRBJ2-1 and V is TRBV7-2; no clear D gene. Trimming left V 5 bases short and J 5 bases short, with 16 bases between. This CDR3 has 15 residues. Per germline, CDR1 SGHTA and CDR2 FQGNSA. CDR3 bases: TGTGCCAGCAGCCCCCGACGGTCGATTAACAATGAGCAGTTCTTC. Translated, it gives CASSPRRSINNEQFF. Supplemented by reference TRBV7-2 and TRBJ2-1, the full variable domain reads GAGVSQSPSNKVTEKGKDVELRCDPISGHTALYWYRQSLGQGLEFLIYFQGNSAPDKSGLPSDRFSAERTGGSVSTLTIQRTQQEDSAVYLCASSPRRSINNEQFFGPGTRLTVL.

The chain combines TRBV27 with TRBJ2-1; tentative D call: TRBD1 (5 bases). Trimming pared 4 bases from V and 6 bases from J, leaving 16 bases between. The CDR3 runs 15 residues. The germline V gene has CDR1 MNHEY and CDR2 SMNVEV (reference sequence). The CDR3 region has the DNA TGTGCCAGCAGTTCATACAGGCGAAATACCAATGAGCAGTTCTTC. Its protein product is CASSSYRRNTNEQFF.

The gene calls are TRBV6-5 and TRBJ2-5; TRBD1 matches at 7 bases. Looked up from germline, CDR1 is MNHEY and CDR2 is SVGAGI. The CDR3 spans 16 residues. With V trimmed by 4 bases and J by 1 base, 9 bases remained unmatched. CDR3 bases: TGTGCCAGCAGTTTCCGACAGGGAACCAGCCAAGAGACCCAGTACTTC. Amino acids: CASSFRQGTSQETQYF.

The CDR3 nucleotides are TGTGCCAGCAGCGGACTAGGGGCAGATACGCAGTATTTT. This encodes CASSGLGADTQYF. The chain carries TRBV9 and TRBJ2-3; TRBD2 is a possible D gene (6 bases). There are 13 residues in the CDR3. The germline CDR1 and CDR2 sequences are SGDLS and YYNGEE. V was clipped by 3 bases and J by 4 bases, with 9 bases between them. Variable domain in full (rest from reference TRBV9 and TRBJ2-3): DSGVTQTPKHLITATGQRVTLRCSPRSGDLSVYWYQQSLDQGLQFLIQYYNGEERAKGNILERFSAQQFPDLHSELNLSSLELGDSALYFCASSGLGADTQYFGPGTRLTVL.

This clone appeared a single time. V gene TRBV4-1 combines with J gene TRBJ2-3; either TRBD1 or TRBD2 may supply D (5 bases each). CDR3 length: 15 amino acids. With 0 bases removed from V and 1 base from J, the gap between germline ends came to 8 bases. Germline V gives CDR1 MGHRA, CDR2 YSYEKL. The DNA for the CDR3 is TGCGCCAGCAGCCAAGAGTCGGGACGCACAGATACGCAGTATTTT. Translating gives CASSQESGRTDTQYF.

V is TRBV6-1 and J is TRBJ1-5; the D is unclear. Per germline, CDR1 MNHNS and CDR2 SASEGT. V lost 6 bases to trimming and J lost 5 bases, with 17 bases between them. This CDR3 region has 15 residues. The CDR3 sequence: CASSLASRTYQPQHF. DNA for the CDR3: TGTGCCAGCAGCCTTGCATCCAGGACTTATCAGCCCCAGCATTTT.

The chain employs TRBV19 and TRBJ2-7, with 8 nucleotides matching TRBD2. The length of the CDR3 is 15 residues. Trimming cost V 4 bases and J 3 bases; bases outside gene matches: 8. CDR1 and CDR2 (germline): LNHDA, SQIVND (reference sequence). The CDR3 DNA reads as TGTGCCAGTAGTAAACGGGAGGGCCGCCTCTACGAGCAGTACTTC. This translates into CASSKREGRLYEQYF. The complete variable domain, with remaining parts taken from reference TRBV19 and TRBJ2-7, reads DGGITQSPKYLFRKEGQNVTLSCEQNLNHDAMYWYRQDPGQGLRLIYYSQIVNDFQKGDIAEGYSVSREKKESFPLTVTSAQKNPTAFYLCASSKREGRLYEQYFGPGTRLTVT.

This chain links TRBV5-5 with TRBJ1-4; 7 positions agree with TRBD1. This CDR3 has 14 residues. Looked up from germline, CDR1 is SGHKS and CDR2 is YYEKEE (reference sequence). Losses at the gene ends were 2 bases for V and 6 bases for J; bases not matched to a gene: 4. DNA for the CDR3: TGTGCCAGCAGCTTCGGGACAGAAGATGAAAAACTGTTTTTT. This encodes CASSFGTEDEKLFF.

This chain uses TRBV6-8 with TRBJ2-1, with D tentatively TRBD1 (6 bases). In germline, CDR1 is MNHGY, CDR2 SAAAGT. V was shortened by 2 bases and J by 0 bases, with 26 bases between the two germline ends. The CDR3 length is 21 residues. The CDR3, as DNA: TGTGCCAGCAGTTACCTTAGACTCTTGGGGGCTCAACCTAGCTCCTACAATGAGCAGTTCTTC. Translated, it gives CASSYLRLLGAQPSSYNEQFF.

The chain couples TRBV14 to TRBJ2-5; D not certain. V was cut by 2 bases and J by 6 bases, with 4 bases left in between. CDR1 SGHDN and CDR2 FVKESK come from the germline V gene. This CDR3 comprises 11 residues. The DNA of the CDR3 is TGTGCCAGCAGCCAACTTCAGACCCAGTACTTC. This translates into CASSQLQTQYF.

This clone has just one count. The genes are TRBV6-6 and TRBJ1-1; maybe TRBD1 (5 bases). Between the trimmed V and J ends, which lost 5 bases and 0 bases, there was a span of 16 bases. This CDR3 comprises 16 residues. Germline V gene sequence: CDR1 MNHNY, CDR2 SVGAGI (reference sequence). CDR3 region: CASSGLGLSMNTEAFF. For the CDR3, the DNA is TGTGCCAGCAGTGGACTGGGACTGAGCATGAACACTGAAGCTTTCTTT.

CDR3: CASSKTLQGNTEAFF. The CDR3 DNA reads TGTGCCAGCAGCAAAACCTTGCAGGGTAACACTGAAGCTTTCTTT. The chain has TRBV7-9 and TRBJ1-1; D may be TRBD1 (5 bases). CDR3 length: 15 amino acids. Germline V gives CDR1 SEHNR, CDR2 FQNEAQ (reference sequence). V dropped 5 bases and J dropped 2 bases, with 15 bases sitting between them.

The genes are TRBV10-3 and TRBJ1-4; 8 bases fit TRBD1. The CDR3 is 13 residues long. J was trimmed by 2 bases and V by 11 bases; bases with no gene match: 4. Per the germline V gene, CDR1 is ENHRY and CDR2 is SYGVKD. CDR3 nucleotides: TGTGCCGCCAGGGGGCGCACTAATGAAAAACTGTTTTTT. This codes for CAARGRTNEKLFF.

V and J are TRBV7-2 and TRBJ2-1, with D unresolved. Germline CDR1 SGHTA, CDR2 FQGNSA. This CDR3 contains 12 residues. V dropped 4 bases and J dropped 3 bases, with 4 bases sitting between them. The CDR3 bases are TGTGCCAGCAGCTACAGCTACAATGAGCAGTTCTTC. Protein: CASSYSYNEQFF.

The chain joins TRBV10-1 to TRBJ2-1, with 14 bases matching TRBD2. V lost 2 bases to trimming and J lost 7 bases; unmatched junction nucleotides: 4. Germline V lookup: CDR1 WNHNN, CDR2 SYGVQD (reference sequence). The CDR3 sequence is 16 residues long. The DNA of the CDR3 is TGCGCCAGCAGTGAGACGGGACTAGCGGGAGATAATGAGCAGTTCTTC. It encodes CASSETGLAGDNEQFF.

The chain has TRBV30 and TRBJ2-7; weak D call: TRBD1 (5 bases). The germline gives CDR1 GTSNPN, CDR2 SVGIG (reference sequence). Trimming shortened V by 0 bases and J by 6 bases, and 15 bases separated the two germline ends. CDR3 length: 14 amino acids. The CDR3 bases are TGTGCCTGGAGTGTAGGCCGGGTAAGGGGCGAGCAGTACTTC. It yields the protein CAWSVGRVRGEQYF.

V usage is TRBV28 and J usage is TRBJ2-7; 7 nucleotides align to TRBD1. In germline, CDR1 is MDHEN, CDR2 SYDVKM. J gave up 3 bases and V 5 bases, and 7 bases lay outside the gene matches. The CDR3 consists of 14 residues. The CDR3 sequence: CASSAGTVIYEQYF. The CDR3 DNA is TGTGCCAGCAGTGCCGGGACAGTCATCTACGAGCAGTACTTC.

A single count supports this clone. The gene calls are TRBV5-6 and TRBJ2-7; 8 bases agree with TRBD2. The CDR3 length is 14 residues. CDR1 is SGHDT, CDR2 YYEEEE, per germline. Germline trimming cut 4 bases from V and 0 bases from J; bases unmatched to any gene: 3. CDR3 nucleotides: TGTGCCAGCAGCCCCGGGGGGGGCTCCTACGAGCAGTACTTC. Translation gives CASSPGGGSYEQYF.

The chain recombines TRBV28 with TRBJ1-1, with unresolved D. The CDR3 is made up of 14 amino acids. Germline V lookup: CDR1 MDHEN, CDR2 SYDVKM. The V end lost 5 bases, the J end lost 3 bases, and 13 bases lay between the germline ends. CDR3 nucleotides: TGTGCCAGCAGTGATCCTATGCAATACACTGAAGCTTTCTTT. The encoded protein is CASSDPMQYTEAFF.

This chain uses TRBV6-5 with TRBJ2-3, with unresolved D. The CDR3 extends over 14 amino acids. Deletions cut 0 bases from V and 1 base from J, with 5 bases between. Germline V gene data show CDR1 as MNHEY and CDR2 as SVGAGI. The CDR3 protein is CASSYSPRTDTQYF. CDR3 in DNA: TGTGCCAGCAGTTACTCCCCCCGCACAGATACGCAGTATTTT.

This rearrangement joins TRBV18 to TRBJ2-3, with 14 bases matching TRBD2. V shed 4 bases and J 3 bases; nucleotides not matched to a gene: 9. The germline gives CDR1 KGHSH, CDR2 LQKENI. The CDR3 is made up of 18 amino acids. Here the CDR3 DNA reads TGTGCCAGCTCACACGGACTAGCGGGAGGACGGGGGACAGATACGCAGTATTTT. Encoded protein: CASSHGLAGGRGTDTQYF.